This T cell receptor (beta chain) appears in the sequencing data of a study of shared clonotypes between healthy human individuals. V was cut by 6 bases and J by 2 bases, with 13 bases left in between. This CDR3 comprises 15 residues. Germline V gene data show CDR1 as MGHRA and CDR2 as YSYEKL. This clone appeared once. Its antigen is currently unknown. Assay used: immunoSEQ multiplex PCR; TCRdb lists only in-frame clones, some missing. The data show roughly 770,000 clones, about 97% seen once. Study results and limitations: The study found lower generation probabilities in non-shared clonotypes than in those shared by all four donors.

Naive CD8 cells, CD45RO-negative and positively selected for CCR7, excluded terminally differentiated effector memory CD45RA+ cells. The clonotype was recovered from a man aged 30-40 years in good health. The chain carries TRBV4-1 and TRBJ2-2; D gene ambiguous. What was sequenced was naive CD8+ T cells sorted from blood. The CDR3 loop is CASSGPPGNTGELFF. The CDR3 bases are TGCGCCAGCAGTGGACCCCCTGGAAACACCGGGGAGCTGTTTTTT.